What follows are 31 T cell receptor beta chains derived from one specimen sequenced in a study of CD8 T cells in Susac syndrome. Random hexamers were used to reverse transcribe roughly 0.5 to 1 ug of RNA. TCRdb re-analysed the immunoSEQ multiplex PCR reads in MiXCR, keeping a single row per CDR3 protein. This table has approximately 190,000 distinct CDR3 sequences, over 90% appearing once. Sequencing was performed on CD8+ T cells from PBMCs. Receptor source: a human donor with Susac syndrome.

The chain links TRBV24-1 to TRBJ2-2, with D perhaps TRBD1 (7 bases). This CDR3 region has 14 residues. Germline V lookup: CDR1 KGHDR, CDR2 SFDVKD. V lost 4 bases and J 7 bases, leaving 12 bases between the germline ends. The CDR3, as DNA: TGTGCCACCAGTGAGCGACAGGGAGGCGGGGAGCTGTTTTTT. Encoded protein: CATSERQGGGELFF.

The genes are TRBV2 and TRBJ1-1; D unclear. The CDR3 covers 13 residues. The germline V and J ends were trimmed by 8 bases and 0 bases, with 10 bases remaining between them. The germline CDR1 and CDR2 sequences are SNHLY and FYNNEI. The CDR3 DNA follows: TGTGCCAGCGCGGGGAAAATGAACACTGAAGCTTTCTTT. Residues: CASAGKMNTEAFF.

V gene TRBV12-5 combines with J gene TRBJ2-5; D is perhaps TRBD2 (6 bases). Germline lookup yields CDR1 LGHNT and CDR2 FRNRAP. The ends were cut back, 3 bases at V and 5 bases at J, with 10 bases in the middle. CDR3 length: 13 amino acids. The CDR3 is CASGFPGEETQYF. The CDR3 nucleotides are TGTGCTAGTGGTTTCCCGGGAGAGGAGACCCAGTACTTC.

The chain is built from TRBV29-1 and TRBJ2-7; TRBD1 might be the D (6 bases). The germline V and J ends were trimmed by 4 bases and 3 bases, with 10 bases remaining between them. CDR3 length: 12 residues. Germline-derived CDR1 and CDR2 are SQVTM and ANQGSEA. This chain's CDR3 is CSVAGANYEQYF. The DNA of the CDR3 is TGCAGCGTTGCAGGGGCTAACTACGAGCAGTACTTC.

The gene calls are TRBV6-2 or TRBV6-3 and TRBJ1-1; D unresolved. The germline gives CDR1 MNHEY, CDR2 SVGEGT. This CDR3 region has 12 residues. The ends were cut back, 6 bases at V and 11 bases at J, with 16 bases in the middle. CDR3 protein: CASRDTKDRAFF. DNA of the CDR3: TGTGCCAGCAGGGATACAAAGGATCGGGCTTTCTTT.

The chain uses TRBV7-9 and TRBJ1-2; D may be TRBD1 (5 bases). Germline CDR1 SEHNR, CDR2 FQNEAQ (reference sequence). Trimming took off 1 base at V and 5 bases at J, with 14 bases between the two ends. This CDR3 contains 15 residues. CDR3 nucleotides: TGTGCCAGCAGCTTAGTAGGGGCACCTCGATATGGCTACACCTTC. It specifies CASSLVGAPRYGYTF.

The chain couples TRBV27 to TRBJ1-1; D is unresolved. With 4 bases removed from V and 1 base from J, the gap between germline ends came to 10 bases. CDR3 length equals 14 residues. Germline CDR1 and CDR2: MNHEY and SMNVEV (reference sequence). DNA of the CDR3: TGTGCCAGCAGTTCGGTGCCGGGGAACACTGAAGCTTTCTTT. Translating gives CASSSVPGNTEAFF.

J is TRBJ1-2 and V is TRBV12-3 or TRBV12-4; 7 bases map to TRBD1. With 5 bases clipped from V and 11 bases from J, the junction kept 8 bases outside the gene matches. The CDR3 covers 12 residues. The CDR3 region is CASSPDRNVYTF. DNA of the CDR3: TGTGCCAGCAGTCCGGACAGGAATGTGTACACCTTC.

The chain has TRBV15 and TRBJ2-5; D gene unclear. Germline CDR1 reads LNHNV; CDR2 reads YYDKDF (reference sequence). The CDR3 is made up of 15 amino acids. The V end was cut by 3 bases, the J end by 5 bases, with 16 bases between. CDR3 sequence reads: CATSSAEASRETQYF. Written as DNA, the CDR3 is TGTGCCACCAGCAGTGCCGAGGCTAGTCGTGAGACCCAGTACTTC.

V and J are TRBV27 and TRBJ2-1; no definite D call. Germline V lookup: CDR1 MNHEY, CDR2 SMNVEV (reference sequence). Trimming pared 3 bases from V and 9 bases from J, leaving 3 bases between. This CDR3 is 10 amino acids long. This CDR3 is CASSFGEQFF. CDR3 sequence (DNA): TGTGCCAGCAGTTTCGGTGAGCAGTTCTTC.

This chain connects TRBV7-9 to TRBJ1-2; D not certain. Trimming took off 0 bases at V and 4 bases at J, with 6 bases between the two ends. The CDR3 spans 13 residues. Germline loops: CDR1 SEHNR, CDR2 FQNEAQ (reference sequence). The CDR3 protein is CASSLALLYGYTF. In DNA, the CDR3 is TGTGCCAGCAGCTTAGCGCTGCTCTATGGCTACACCTTC.

The chain uses TRBV2 and TRBJ2-3; tentative D call: TRBD1 (5 bases). Germline V gives CDR1 SNHLY, CDR2 FYNNEI. The CDR3 totals 13 residues. The V end was cut by 4 bases, the J end by 6 bases, with 11 bases between. The CDR3 DNA follows: TGTGCCAGCAGTGTGGAAGGGGCCGATACGCAGTATTTT. Protein product: CASSVEGADTQYF.

This clonotype was observed a single time. This chain connects TRBV15 to TRBJ2-7; the D is unclear. V was cut by 3 bases and J by 3 bases, with 12 bases left in between. The CDR3 runs 14 residues. Germline V gene sequence: CDR1 LNHNV, CDR2 YYDKDF (reference sequence). The CDR3 nucleotides are TGTGCCACCAGCAGTGGACCTCAGGACTACGAGCAGTACTTC. Translation gives CATSSGPQDYEQYF.

The chain has TRBV6-5 and TRBJ1-2, with 7 bases matching TRBD1. The CDR3 is made up of 13 amino acids. V gave up 0 bases and J gave up 7 bases; unmatched junction bases: 2. Germline-derived CDR1 and CDR2 are MNHEY and SVGAGI. The CDR3 loop is CASSYSKGAGYTF. In DNA form, the CDR3 reads TGTGCCAGCAGTTACTCGAAGGGGGCTGGCTACACCTTC.

The chain employs TRBV15 and TRBJ1-5; D is uncertain. Germline V lookup: CDR1 LNHNV, CDR2 YYDKDF (reference sequence). The V and J ends lost 3 bases and 5 bases respectively, with 17 bases between them. CDR3 length: 16 amino acids. The CDR3 loop is CATSREVYEVYQPQHF. In DNA, the CDR3 is TGTGCCACCAGCAGGGAAGTCTATGAGGTTTATCAGCCCCAGCATTTT.

This chain links TRBV11-2 with TRBJ2-7, with D possibly TRBD1 on 6 matching bases. The CDR3 spans 16 residues. V shed 3 bases and J shed 3 bases, with 18 bases lying between them. Per germline, CDR1 SGHAT and CDR2 FQNNGV. CDR3: CASSFTPYPGHYEQYF. CDR3 DNA sequence: TGTGCCAGCAGCTTCACACCATACCCGGGACACTACGAGCAGTACTTC. Full variable domain (outside the CDR3, taken from reference TRBV11-2 and TRBJ2-7): EAGVAQSPRYKIIEKRQSVAFWCNPISGHATLYWYQQILGQGPKLLIQFQNNGVVDDSQLPKDRFSAERLKGVDSTLKIQPAKLEDSAVYLCASSFTPYPGHYEQYFGPGTRLTVT.

This chain connects TRBV3-1 to TRBJ1-2; possible D gene TRBD1, 5 bases. Germline V lookup: CDR1 LGHDT, CDR2 YNNKEL (reference sequence). The CDR3 sequence is 15 residues long. V lost 0 bases and J 5 bases, leaving 13 bases between the germline ends. Here the CDR3 DNA reads TGTGCCAGCAGCCAAGACCCGTGGGGGAATTATGGCTACACCTTC. Translating it yields CASSQDPWGNYGYTF.

V is TRBV13 and J is TRBJ1-4; 11 bases align to TRBD1. Germline V gives CDR1 PRHDT, CDR2 FYEKMQ (reference sequence). The CDR3 loop spans 17 amino acids. V lost 4 bases to trimming and J lost 4 bases; unmatched junction nucleotides: 8. CDR3 residues: CASSSRGQGVRNEKLFF. CDR3 bases: TGTGCCAGCAGCTCAAGGGGACAGGGGGTCCGTAATGAAAAACTGTTTTTT.

The table lists this clonotype with a count of one. This rearrangement joins TRBV11-2 to TRBJ1-5, with no clear D. In germline, CDR1 is SGHAT, CDR2 FQNNGV. V was trimmed by 0 bases and J by 5 bases, leaving 5 bases between them. This CDR3 is 13 amino acids long. The CDR3 sequence: CASSLETDQPQHF. The CDR3 bases are TGTGCCAGCAGCTTAGAGACGGATCAGCCCCAGCATTTT.

The chain joins TRBV7-9 to TRBJ2-7, with D hard to call. The CDR3 has 14 amino acids. V was clipped by 5 bases and J by 4 bases, with 15 bases between them. Germline loops: CDR1 SEHNR, CDR2 FQNEAQ (reference sequence). CDR3 in amino acids: CASSTTQHPYEQYF. The CDR3 coding sequence is TGTGCCAGCAGCACGACACAGCACCCTTACGAGCAGTACTTC.

This clonotype is a singleton in its sample. The chain carries TRBV7-9 and TRBJ2-1; D unresolved. The CDR3 totals 13 residues. V lost 1 base to trimming and J lost 5 bases, with 6 bases between them. Per the germline V gene, CDR1 is SEHNR and CDR2 is FQNEAQ (reference sequence). The CDR3 protein is CASSLVQDNEQFF. DNA for the CDR3: TGTGCCAGCAGCTTAGTCCAAGACAATGAGCAGTTCTTC.

The genes are TRBV4-1 and TRBJ2-7; maybe TRBD2 (5 bases). This CDR3 contains 15 residues. The V and J ends lost 0 bases and 0 bases respectively, with 9 bases between them. In germline, CDR1 is MGHRA, CDR2 YSYEKL. The CDR3 region has the DNA TGCGCCAGCAGCCAAGAATGGGGAGACTCCTACGAGCAGTACTTC. As protein: CASSQEWGDSYEQYF.

This chain uses TRBV13 with TRBJ2-7; D might be TRBD1 or TRBD2, each matching 5 bases. The CDR3 extends over 14 amino acids. V lost 0 bases and J 2 bases, leaving 8 bases between the germline ends. Germline assignment: CDR1 PRHDT and CDR2 FYEKMQ (reference sequence). Written as DNA, the CDR3 is TGTGCCAGCAGCTTAGGGGGGGATACCTACGAGCAGTACTTC. Amino acids: CASSLGGDTYEQYF.

The sample holds a few counts of this clonotype. The chain recombines TRBV12-3 or TRBV12-4 with TRBJ2-6; D not certain. V dropped 2 bases and J dropped 0 bases, with 5 bases sitting between them. The CDR3 is 15 residues long. CDR3 in amino acids: CASSLRDSGANVLTF. The CDR3 region has the DNA TGTGCCAGCAGTTTAAGAGACTCTGGGGCCAACGTCCTGACTTTC.

The chain is built from TRBV27 and TRBJ2-7, with 7 positions matching TRBD1. CDR1 MNHEY and CDR2 SMNVEV come from the germline V gene (reference sequence). J lost 5 bases, V lost 2 bases, and 3 bases had no gene match. There are 13 residues in the CDR3. This CDR3 reads CASSLRGHDEQYF. The CDR3 nucleotides are TGTGCCAGCAGTTTAAGGGGGCACGACGAGCAGTACTTC.

The chain couples TRBV4-1 to TRBJ1-5; D is unclear. The CDR3 is 13 residues long. The V gene's germline CDR1 is MGHRA and CDR2 YSYEKL. V lost 3 bases, J lost 5 bases, and 8 bases lay in between. The DNA for the CDR3 is TGCGCCAGCAGCCAGGGCATATATCAGCCCCAGCATTTT. It codes for CASSQGIYQPQHF.

V usage is TRBV4-2 and J usage is TRBJ2-5, with D unresolved. V lost 2 bases and J 0 bases, leaving 16 bases between the germline ends. CDR1 and CDR2 from the germline V gene are LGHNA and YNFKEQ. The CDR3 runs to 17 residues. The CDR3 spells CASSQTSDVGYQETQYF. In DNA form, the CDR3 reads TGTGCCAGCAGCCAAACCTCCGACGTGGGGTACCAAGAGACCCAGTACTTC.

In this sample, this clonotype turned up a few times. The chain is built from TRBV6-5 and TRBJ2-7; 7 nucleotides match TRBD1. V was clipped by 5 bases and J by 2 bases; unmatched bases: 6. The CDR3 covers 14 residues. The germline CDR1 and CDR2 sequences are MNHEY and SVGAGI. CDR3 nucleotide sequence: TGTGCCAGCAGTACCGGGACAGCAACCTACGAGCAGTACTTC. Amino acid sequence: CASSTGTATYEQYF.

The DNA of the CDR3 is TGTGCCAGCTCACCACCTGTAGGGGCTATTGGCACTGAAGCTTTCTTT. Its protein is CASSPPVGAIGTEAFF. V is TRBV18 and J is TRBJ1-1; D perhaps matches TRBD1 (5 bases). The length of the CDR3 is 16 residues. Germline V gene sequence: CDR1 KGHSH, CDR2 LQKENI. The V end lost 0 bases, the J end lost 4 bases, and 15 bases lay between the germline ends.

The V gene is TRBV30, the J gene TRBJ2-6, with 10 positions matching TRBD1. The V gene end was trimmed by 5 bases and the J gene end by 2 bases; junction bases not matched to a gene: 9. CDR1 is GTSNPN, CDR2 SVGIG, per germline (reference sequence). This CDR3 contains 17 residues. CDR3 DNA: TGTGCCTGGCATAGACAGGGGGCGCTTACTGGGGCCAACGTCCTGACTTTC. This translates into CAWHRQGALTGANVLTF.

J is TRBJ1-1 and V is TRBV23-1; perhaps TRBD1 as D (5 bases). TRBV23-1 is placed among ORFs of uncertain function. The CDR3 spans 14 residues. The V and J ends lost 4 bases and 5 bases respectively, with 14 bases between them. Here the CDR3 DNA reads TGCGCCAGCAGTCGAATAGCGGGGGAAACTGAAGCTTTCTTT. It specifies CASSRIAGETEAFF.